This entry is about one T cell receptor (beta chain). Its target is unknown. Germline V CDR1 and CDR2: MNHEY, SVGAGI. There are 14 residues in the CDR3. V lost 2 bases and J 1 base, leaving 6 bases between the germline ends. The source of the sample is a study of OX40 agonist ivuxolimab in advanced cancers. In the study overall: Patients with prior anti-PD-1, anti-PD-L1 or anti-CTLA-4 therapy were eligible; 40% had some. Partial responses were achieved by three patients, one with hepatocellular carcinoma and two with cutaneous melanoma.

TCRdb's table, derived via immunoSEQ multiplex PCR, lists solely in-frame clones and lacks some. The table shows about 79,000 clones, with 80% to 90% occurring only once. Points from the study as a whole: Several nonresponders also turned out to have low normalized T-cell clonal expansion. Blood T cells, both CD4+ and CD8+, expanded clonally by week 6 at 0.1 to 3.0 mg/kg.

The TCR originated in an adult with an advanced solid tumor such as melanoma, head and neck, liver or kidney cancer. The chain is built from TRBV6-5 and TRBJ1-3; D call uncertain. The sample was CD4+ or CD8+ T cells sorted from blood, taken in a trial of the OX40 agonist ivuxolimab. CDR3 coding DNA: TGTGCCAGCAGTTACGGTCTTTCTGGAAACACCATATATTTT. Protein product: CASSYGLSGNTIYF.